This T cell receptor beta chain was recorded in a study of beta chain features in type 1 diabetes. Reverse transcribing all isolated RNA meant expressed TCRB transcripts were sequenced. Some clones are missing from TCRdb's copy, which holds only in-frame ones; the method was immunoSEQ multiplex PCR. This repertoire shows 140,000 or so clones, 9.2% found once; its top ten account for around 0.68%. The length of the CDR3 is 14 residues. Germline V CDR1 and CDR2: SGHVS, FNYEAQ. V lost 0 bases to trimming and J lost 6 bases, with 6 bases between them. This clone has only a few counts. What was sequenced was central memory CD4+ T cells from blood. This sequence was found in a man aged 18 to 29 in good health. V and J are TRBV7-6 and TRBJ1-6; no clear D gene. DNA for the CDR3: TGTGCCAGCAGCTTAGCCCCCGGTAATTCACCCCTCCACTTT. Translated: CASSLAPGNSPLHF.